These 3 T cell receptor beta chains were sequenced from one sample in a study of PD-1 blockade in classical Hodgkin lymphoma. Every single patient, without exception, relapsed after autologous stem cell transplantation, and brentuximab vedotin exposure varied. Produced via immunoSEQ multiplex PCR; TCRdb's table is partial and in-frame only. The sample yields 25,000 to 35,000 clones, 60% to 75% seen once. This sample comprised peripheral blood mononuclear cells (PBMCs), obtained before the second cycle of nivolumab. The receptors were sampled from a human donor with classical Hodgkin lymphoma.

J is TRBJ2-1 and V is TRBV27; D is perhaps TRBD1 or TRBD2 (5 bases each). The CDR3 contains 16 residues. Per germline, CDR1 MNHEY and CDR2 SMNVEV (reference sequence). V lost 2 bases and J lost 8, with 19 bases in between. This CDR3 is CASSLTLGTLGHEQFF. The CDR3 nucleotides are TGTGCCAGCAGTTTAACTTTAGGGACGCTGGGGCATGAGCAGTTCTTC.

The chain combines TRBV9 with TRBJ2-1; no definite D call. V gave up 0 bases and J gave up 1 base, with 11 bases separating them. The V gene's germline CDR1 is SGDLS and CDR2 YYNGEE. The CDR3 runs 16 residues. The CDR3 coding sequence is TGTGCCAGCAGCGTAGACGCCCAGCTATCCTACAATGAGCAGTTCTTC. Translated, it gives CASSVDAQLSYNEQFF.

V usage is TRBV6-5 and J usage is TRBJ2-7, with TRBD2 matching over 8 bases. Germline-derived CDR1 and CDR2 are MNHEY and SVGAGI. The CDR3 has 11 amino acids. V lost 10 bases and J lost 10; bases outside the gene matches: 9. The CDR3 protein is CAISRGGAQYV. CDR3 coding DNA: TGTGCCATTTCACGGGGGGGCGCTCAGTACGTC.